The entry that follows covers one T cell receptor (beta chain) sequence. Its target is unknown. Germline V gene sequence: CDR1 ENHRY, CDR2 SYGVKD. Trimming removed 5 bases from V and 4 bases from J; junction bases left unmatched: 6. The CDR3 contains 14 residues. Measured with immunoSEQ multiplex PCR; TCRdb has only the in-frame clones, and not every one. Of around 140,000 clones listed, 85% to 90% are singletons. This record comes from a study of T cell responses to AZD1222 COVID-19 vaccine. Findings of the study overall: Only after the peak T cell response were repertoires sampled.

The sequence was collected from an adult who received the AZD1222 COVID-19 vaccine. This rearrangement joins TRBV10-3 to TRBJ1-1, with 8 bases lining up with TRBD1. Material: peripheral blood, obtained 28 days after the second AZD1222 dose. CDR3 amino acids: CAISPDRVGTEAFF. The CDR3 DNA reads as TGTGCCATCAGTCCGGACAGGGTTGGCACTGAAGCTTTCTTT.